The rows below give T cell receptor beta chains drawn from one sample of a study of blood T cell repertoires in COVID-19. Repertoires were generated with immunoSEQ multiplex PCR, while TCRdb's copy carries only in-frame clones and drops some. The sample shows approximately 150,000 clones, more than 75% of them seen only once. The sample was peripheral blood. These receptors all come from a human donor with acute or convalescent COVID-19. The donor label of this sample is uncertain. The conserved cysteine and the conserved F or W are not part of the CDR3 here. A D gene is named only where the DNA matches it firmly. Some rows mark clone size as missing; the rest say once, few, many or name a class of expanded clone.

CDR3 protein	V gene	J gene	D gene	clone size
ASSQDSEQVIISGANVLT	TRBV4-1	TRBJ2-6	-	-
ASSLDPIQETQY	TRBV5-1	TRBJ2-5	-	-
ASRPRSGEAF	TRBV2	TRBJ1-1	-	-
ASGGTGGVTEAF	TRBV12-5	TRBJ1-1	TRBD1	-
ASSAPSGSTDTQY	TRBV7-3	TRBJ2-3	TRBD2	-
ASTQGGAQF	TRBV6-5	TRBJ2-1	-	-
AWSVPGNEKLF	TRBV30	TRBJ1-4	-	-
ASSATNYGYT	TRBV7-9	TRBJ1-2	-	-
ASRGTGSYEKLF	TRBV6-5	TRBJ1-4	TRBD1	-
ASSLTGYGYT	TRBV7-2	TRBJ1-2	-	-
ASSPRTDTEAF	TRBV6-5	TRBJ1-1	-	few
ASSQRHGPYEQY	TRBV3-1/TRBV3-2	TRBJ2-7	-	-
ASRFSNTGELF	TRBV5-4	TRBJ2-2	-	once
ASSSVSGEQF	TRBV6-6	TRBJ2-1	-	-
ASSTLPGTGVGYT	TRBV9	TRBJ1-2	TRBD1	-
ASSPPGQTSGANVLT	TRBV7-9	TRBJ2-6	TRBD1	once
ASSSQGLYEQY	TRBV6-5	TRBJ2-7	-	-
ASSYSSQGAFGYT	TRBV6-5	TRBJ1-2	TRBD1	-
ASSPRSRGLSQPQH	TRBV19	TRBJ1-5	TRBD1	-
ASSQLGWRDGDTEAF	TRBV6-4	TRBJ1-1	-	-
ASSVDSSGNTIY	TRBV5-1	TRBJ1-3	-	few
SVDGPGLKPYGYT	TRBV29-1	TRBJ1-2	-	-
ATRPGAQAGNEQF	TRBV24-1	TRBJ2-1	-	-
ASSEYQGPNSGNTIY	TRBV19	TRBJ1-3	-	-
ASSLDLVRSTGELF	TRBV11-2	TRBJ2-2	-	-
ASSVAGGGGETQY	TRBV9	TRBJ2-5	-	-
ASSRISTSLYGYT	TRBV2	TRBJ1-2	-	-
ASRTGPAGETQY	TRBV5-1	TRBJ2-5	-	-
ASSLNRGGVHEKLF	TRBV5-1	TRBJ1-4	TRBD1	-
ASSPGGSMNTEAF	TRBV6-5	TRBJ1-1	-	-
ASSLGRGTPDTQY	TRBV13	TRBJ2-3	-	once
ASIEQANSGNTIY	TRBV19	TRBJ1-3	-	-
ASSQSSVNTEAF	TRBV4-2	TRBJ1-1	-	-
ASSQQTTPGYGYT	TRBV9	TRBJ1-2	-	-
ASSSSRGQVIQY	TRBV11-2	TRBJ2-4	TRBD1	-
ASSQRTANQPQH	TRBV7-9	TRBJ1-5	-	once
ASSQVEALREKLF	TRBV4-1	TRBJ1-4	-	few
ASSGGLAVNNEQF	TRBV2	TRBJ2-1	TRBD2	few
ASRSLENTGELF	TRBV11-2	TRBJ2-2	-	-
ASSLPASGGATLI	TRBV5-6	TRBJ2-1	TRBD2	-
ASSLGQPRSGNTIY	TRBV7-2	TRBJ1-3	TRBD1	few
ASSPRGEDYGYT	TRBV4-1	TRBJ1-2	-	few